The next 30 T cell receptor beta chains were all read from a single sample in a study of shared clonotypes between healthy human individuals. Sequencing was performed with immunoSEQ multiplex PCR; in TCRdb, only in-frame clones are kept and a portion is missing. The data hold millions of clones, with roughly 96% observed a single time. Sequenced: naive CD4+ T cells sorted from blood. The subset here: CD45RA+ positively selected. The receptor set was obtained from a man between 18 and 35 years old in good health.

The chain links TRBV9 to TRBJ2-3, with D perhaps TRBD2 (6 bases). V shed 9 bases and J shed 2 bases, with 16 bases lying between them. This CDR3 has 14 residues. Looked up from germline, CDR1 is SGDLS and CDR2 is YYNGEE. CDR3 sequence (DNA): TGTGCCACGCTCCGGACTACCAACACAGATACGCAGTATTTT. The encoded protein is CATLRTTNTDTQYF.

Worth noting for this clone: Distinct nucleotide sequences in the sample also encode this CDR3. The rearrangement joins TRBV4-3 to TRBJ1-6, with D possibly matching TRBD1 (5 bases). This CDR3 has 17 residues. V was cut by 0 bases and J by 0 bases, with 9 bases left in between. The V gene's germline CDR1 is LGHNA and CDR2 YSLEER. DNA for the CDR3: TGCGCCAGCAGCCAAGATCGGGGGAGCTCCTATAATTCACCCCTCCACTTT. Translated: CASSQDRGSSYNSPLHF.

In its sample, this clone was seen once. V gene TRBV6-1 combines with J gene TRBJ1-1; D may be TRBD1 (6 bases). Germline V CDR1 and CDR2: MNHNS, SASEGT. V lost 4 bases and J 3 bases, leaving 12 bases between the germline ends. This CDR3 has 14 amino acids. Here the CDR3 reads CASSVQGTHTEAFF. CDR3 DNA sequence: TGTGCCAGCAGTGTTCAGGGGACGCACACTGAAGCTTTCTTT.

The chain has TRBV10-3 and TRBJ2-7; the D gene is possibly TRBD2 (6 bases). The CDR3 has 15 amino acids. With 3 bases removed from V and 0 bases from J, the gap between germline ends came to 12 bases. Germline CDR1 is ENHRY and CDR2 is SYGVKD. CDR3 in amino acids: CAISEQYGGSYEQYF. CDR3 DNA sequence: TGTGCCATCAGTGAACAGTACGGGGGCTCCTACGAGCAGTACTTC.

The chain is built from TRBV5-6 and TRBJ2-5; D might be TRBD1 or TRBD2, each matching 6 bases. CDR1 and CDR2 from the germline V gene are SGHDT and YYEEEE. Trimming pared 3 bases from V and 5 bases from J, leaving 17 bases between. The CDR3 covers 15 residues. In DNA form, the CDR3 reads TGTGCCAGCAGCTCCTCTTGGGGGGCTGTGGAGACCCAGTACTTC. Its protein is CASSSSWGAVETQYF.

On this clone itself: With a much larger clone just one base away, this may be a read error. The chain joins TRBV7-2 to TRBJ1-2; D uncertain. The CDR3 extends over 12 amino acids. Trimming removed 6 bases at V and 1 base at J, with 6 bases between. CDR1 and CDR2 (germline): SGHTA, FQGNSA. The DNA of the CDR3 is TGTGCCAGCAGTTTTTATAACTATGGCTACACCTTC. It codes for CASSFYNYGYTF.

The chain links TRBV7-6 to TRBJ2-3, with D maybe TRBD1 (6 bases). The CDR3 is made up of 13 amino acids. Germline lookup yields CDR1 SGHVS and CDR2 FNYEAQ. Trimming cost V 0 bases and J 6 bases, with 7 bases left between them. CDR3 bases: TGTGCCAGCAGCTTAGCAGGACAGGATACGCAGTATTTT. This gives the protein CASSLAGQDTQYF.

V is TRBV5-8 and J is TRBJ1-1; 9 bases agree with TRBD1. Germline values: CDR1 SGHTS, CDR2 YDEGEE. The V segment lost 0 bases and the J segment 1 base; nucleotides outside the gene matches: 16. The CDR3 spans 20 residues. CDR3 loop: CASSLGASSGTGRRNTEAFF. In DNA, the CDR3 is TGTGCCAGCAGCTTGGGGGCTAGCTCCGGGACAGGGAGGAGGAACACTGAAGCTTTCTTT.

The chain links TRBV30 to TRBJ2-5, with TRBD1 matching over 12 bases. The CDR3 totals 15 residues. Germline loops: CDR1 GTSNPN, CDR2 SVGIG (reference sequence). V dropped 3 bases and J dropped 5; count of bases not matched to a gene: 7. Here the CDR3 DNA reads TGTGCCTGGAGCGGGGACAGGGGGCTAAAGGAGACCCAGTACTTC. Translation: CAWSGDRGLKETQYF.

The genes are TRBV21-1 and TRBJ2-7; the table gives TRBD2 as D, unverified against the DNA. TRBV21-1 is termed a pseudogene. The CDR3 sequence is 12 residues long. The CDR3 is CASSRRKCEQYF. CDR3 in DNA: TGTGCCAGCAGCAGGCGGAAATGCGAGCAGTACTTC.

This clone showed up just once. The gene calls are TRBV5-4 and TRBJ1-1, with D possibly matching TRBD1 (6 bases). The V and J ends lost 1 base and 2 bases respectively, with 12 bases between them. Germline V lookup: CDR1 SGHNT, CDR2 YYREEE (reference sequence). The CDR3 runs to 15 residues. As DNA, the CDR3 is TGTGCCAGCAGCTTGACAGGGCGAGGAAACACTGAAGCTTTCTTT. This gives the protein CASSLTGRGNTEAFF.

The CDR3 coding sequence is TGTGCCTGGAGCCGCTTCCTTAAGACCTCCTACGAGCAGTACTTC. It translates to CAWSRFLKTSYEQYF. The V gene is TRBV30, the J gene TRBJ2-7; D gene uncertain. The CDR3 runs to 15 residues. Germline lookup yields CDR1 GTSNPN and CDR2 SVGIG (reference sequence). Deletions cut 3 bases from V and 0 bases from J, with 15 bases between.

The gene calls are TRBV27 and TRBJ2-3; 11 nucleotides line up with TRBD2. This CDR3 comprises 16 residues. Trimming removed 3 bases from V and 1 base from J; junction bases left unmatched: 3. Germline V lookup: CDR1 MNHEY, CDR2 SMNVEV (reference sequence). This CDR3 is CASSFFSGRGTDTQYF. CDR3 DNA sequence: TGTGCCAGCAGTTTCTTTAGCGGGAGGGGCACAGATACGCAGTATTTT.

The chain carries TRBV13 and TRBJ2-7, with D possibly matching TRBD1 (6 bases). Trimming pared 4 bases from V and 0 bases from J, leaving 13 bases between. The V gene's germline CDR1 is PRHDT and CDR2 FYEKMQ (reference sequence). CDR3 size: 15 residues. The CDR3 spells CASSSWTDHSYEQYF. The CDR3 coding sequence is TGTGCCAGCAGCTCGTGGACAGACCACTCCTACGAGCAGTACTTC.

The V gene is TRBV7-2, the J gene TRBJ2-3; TRBD2 matches at 9 bases. V lost 2 bases and J lost 4; bases outside the gene matches: 7. CDR1 SGHTA and CDR2 FQGNSA come from the germline V gene. The CDR3 sequence is 16 residues long. As DNA, the CDR3 is TGTGCCAGCAGCTTAAAGAGCGGGGGGAACTCAGATACGCAGTATTTT. This gives the protein CASSLKSGGNSDTQYF.

As to this clone: The sample carries other DNA sequences with the same CDR3. The gene calls are TRBV30 and TRBJ2-5; D is possibly TRBD1 (5 bases). V was pared by 0 bases and J by 4 bases, with 9 bases between. This CDR3 contains 13 residues. Germline values: CDR1 GTSNPN, CDR2 SVGIG (reference sequence). The CDR3: CAWSVRTRETQYF. CDR3 nucleotide sequence: TGTGCCTGGAGTGTGCGGACAAGAGAGACCCAGTACTTC.

The rearrangement joins TRBV18 to TRBJ1-2; TRBD1 agrees at 8 bases. The V gene end was trimmed by 6 bases and the J gene end by 7 bases; junction bases not matched to a gene: 10. CDR1 and CDR2 (germline): KGHSH, LQKENI. This CDR3 region has 14 residues. The CDR3 DNA sequence: TGTGCCAGCTCTACCAGTGGGACAGGCGTTGGCTACACCTTC. Translated: CASSTSGTGVGYTF. Full variable domain (outside the CDR3, taken from reference TRBV18 and TRBJ1-2): NAGVMQNPRHLVRRRGQEARLRCSPMKGHSHVYWYRQLPEEGLKFMVYLQKENIIDESGMPKERFSAEFPKEGPSILRIQQVVRGDSAAYFCASSTSGTGVGYTFGSGTRLTVV.

This clone occurred once. The V and J genes are TRBV7-8 and TRBJ1-1; TRBD1 matches 8 bases. Germline lookup yields CDR1 SGHVS and CDR2 FQNEAQ. The CDR3 loop spans 16 amino acids. Trimming cost V 6 bases and J 0 bases; bases outside gene matches: 9. DNA of the CDR3: TGTGCCAGCAGTCATAGGACAGGGCTTATGAACACTGAAGCTTTCTTT. This codes for CASSHRTGLMNTEAFF.

The chain recombines TRBV20-1 with TRBJ2-1; perhaps TRBD2 as D (6 bases). V was clipped by 6 bases and J by 10 bases, with 13 bases between them. CDR3 length: 11 amino acids. From germline, CDR1 is DFQATT and CDR2 SNEGSKA (reference sequence). The CDR3 DNA reads TGCAGTGCGGAGGAGGGCCAGGAGCAGTTCTTC. It encodes CSAEEGQEQFF.

The V call is TRBV5-4, the J call TRBJ2-1, with D uncertain. V was trimmed by 0 bases and J by 4 bases, leaving 8 bases between them. This CDR3 region has 14 residues. Germline V lookup: CDR1 SGHNT, CDR2 YYREEE (reference sequence). CDR3 protein: CASSLVTTYNEQFF. The CDR3 nucleotides read TGTGCCAGCAGCTTGGTCACTACATACAATGAGCAGTTCTTC.

The V gene is TRBV25-1, the J gene TRBJ1-2; D unresolved. CDR3 length: 12 amino acids. Germline V gene sequence: CDR1 MGHDK, CDR2 SYGVNS. V was clipped by 5 bases and J by 4 bases, with 8 bases between them. The CDR3 coding sequence is TGTGCCAGCAGTATCGCGAGCTATGGCTACACCTTC. It is translated as CASSIASYGYTF.

The genes are TRBV29-1 and TRBJ1-2; 11 bases fit TRBD1. This CDR3 has 14 amino acids. CDR1 and CDR2 (germline): SQVTM, ANQGSEA. Losses at the gene ends were 2 bases for V and 7 bases for J; bases not matched to a gene: 6. The CDR3: CSVESRTGGFGYTF. The CDR3 DNA reads as TGCAGCGTTGAATCCCGGACAGGGGGCTTTGGCTACACCTTC. The full variable domain, completed using reference TRBV29-1 and TRBJ1-2, is SAVISQKPSRDICQRGTSLTIQCQVDSQVTMMFWYRQQPGQSLTLIATANQGSEATYESGFVIDKFPISRPNLTFSTLTVSNMSPEDSSIYLCSVESRTGGFGYTFGSGTRLTVV.

The V gene is TRBV10-3, the J gene TRBJ2-2, with 7 bases fitting TRBD1. Germline V gives CDR1 ENHRY, CDR2 SYGVKD. The junction had 2 bases not matched to a gene; V was cut back by 2 bases and J by 5 bases. The CDR3 extends over 14 amino acids. In DNA, the CDR3 is TGTGCCATCAGTGAGCAACAGGGGACCGGGGAGCTGTTTTTT. This encodes CAISEQQGTGELFF.

The chain joins TRBV2 to TRBJ1-2; D ambiguous. CDR1 and CDR2 from the germline V gene are SNHLY and FYNNEI. This CDR3 is 14 amino acids long. The germline V and J ends were trimmed by 3 bases and 2 bases, with 10 bases remaining between them. CDR3 sequence: CASSEQEQNYGYTF. The CDR3, as DNA: TGTGCCAGCAGTGAGCAGGAACAGAACTATGGCTACACCTTC.

This clone was recorded many times. In nucleotides, the CDR3 is TGTGCCGGCACTAGCGGGAGTTCCTACGAGCAGTACTTC. Translation: CAGTSGSSYEQYF. The rearrangement joins TRBV30 to TRBJ2-7, with 11 bases identical to TRBD2. The CDR3 loop spans 13 amino acids. V shed 8 bases, J shed 1 base, and the junction held 4 bases outside the gene matches. Per the germline V gene, CDR1 is GTSNPN and CDR2 is SVGIG (reference sequence).

This clone appeared a single time. The V and J genes are TRBV5-5 and TRBJ1-1; perhaps TRBD1 as D (6 bases). The CDR3 totals 13 residues. V lost 3 bases and J 4 bases, leaving 10 bases between the germline ends. Germline V gene lookup returns CDR1 SGHKS and CDR2 YYEKEE (reference sequence). The CDR3: CASSSRGPTEAFF. For the CDR3, the DNA is TGTGCCAGCAGCTCCAGGGGACCCACTGAAGCTTTCTTT.

V is TRBV7-2 and J is TRBJ1-5; D is undetermined. Looked up from germline, CDR1 is SGHTA and CDR2 is FQGNSA. V was clipped by 1 base and J by 11 bases, with 12 bases between them. The CDR3 runs to 13 residues. The CDR3, as DNA: TGTGCCAGCAGCTTAGGAAGCGGGCTGGCCCAGCATTTT. Protein product: CASSLGSGLAQHF.

As for this clone: Other DNA sequences in this sample translate to the same CDR3. The V and J genes are TRBV6-5 and TRBJ1-1; a weak D match, TRBD1 (6 bases). Germline loops: CDR1 MNHEY, CDR2 SVGAGI. Trimming stripped 2 bases from V and 1 base from J, with 8 bases between. The CDR3 consists of 14 residues. The CDR3 region has the DNA TGTGCCAGCAGTTACGGACAGTCGAACACTGAAGCTTTCTTT. It translates to CASSYGQSNTEAFF.

The V call is TRBV4-2, the J call TRBJ2-3; D may be TRBD2 (5 bases). The germline CDR1 and CDR2 sequences are LGHNA and YNFKEQ. Deletions cut 0 bases from V and 6 bases from J, with 13 bases between. This CDR3 spans 15 amino acids. CDR3 in DNA: TGTGCCAGCAGCCAAGAAGGGAGTGGCGGGGATACGCAGTATTTT. Its protein product is CASSQEGSGGDTQYF.

The chain has TRBV30 and TRBJ2-2; possible D gene TRBD2, 5 bases. This CDR3 region has 16 residues. Germline V gene sequence: CDR1 GTSNPN, CDR2 SVGIG (reference sequence). The V gene lost 3 bases and the J gene lost 3 bases, with 17 bases spanning the gap. CDR3 residues: CAWSLRVVGDTGELFF. CDR3 sequence (DNA): TGTGCCTGGAGCCTGAGAGTAGTGGGAGACACCGGGGAGCTGTTTTTT.